This is a list of T cell receptor beta chains from one sample in a study of CD8 T cells in Susac syndrome. In TCRdb, the immunoSEQ multiplex PCR reads were re-called with MiXCR into one record per CDR3 protein. The data show about 190,000 distinct CDR3 sequences, almost 96% seen once. The sequencing sample was made of CD4+ T cells from PBMCs. The receptors derive from a human donor with Susac syndrome. Both conserved end residues are part of each CDR3. Fields, in order: D gene, clone size, J gene, V gene, CDR3 protein, CDR3 DNA. The D gene is left open where the match is weak. Clone size, where shown, is once, few, many, or a class for clones that have expanded.

TRBD1,NA,TRBJ2-2,TRBV11-2,CASSRQGYTGELFF,TGTGCCAGCAGTAGACAGGGGTACACCGGGGAGCTGTTTTTT
TRBD1,NA,TRBJ2-5,TRBV29-1,CSARGGRGQRETQYF,TGCAGCGCCCGCGGTGGCAGGGGGCAGAGGGAGACCCAGTACTTC
TRBD1,NA,TRBJ2-7,TRBV28,CASSLPSQGARYEQYF,TGTGCCAGCAGTTTACCCTCACAGGGGGCGCGTTACGAGCAGTACTTC
TRBD2,NA,TRBJ2-3,TRBV29-1,CSVPSGGGTDTQYF,TGCAGCGTTCCCAGCGGGGGGGGCACAGATACGCAGTATTTT
NA,NA,TRBJ2-5,TRBV7-9,CASSLTTPQETQYF,TGTGCCAGCAGCTTAACGACTCCCCAAGAGACCCAGTACTTC
TRBD1,NA,TRBJ2-5,TRBV20-1,CSASEGGGETQYF,TGCAGTGCTAGTGAAGGGGGCGGGGAGACCCAGTACTTC
NA,few,TRBJ2-5,TRBV7-2,CASSLAGTQETQYF,TGTGCCAGCAGCTTAGCTGGCACTCAGGAGACCCAGTACTTC
NA,NA,TRBJ1-2,TRBV28,CATHTDYGYTF,TGTGCGACTCACACAGACTATGGCTACACCTTC
NA,NA,TRBJ1-3,TRBV20-1,CSARPTASSGNTIYF,TGCAGTGCTAGGCCGACGGCGAGCTCTGGAAACACCATATATTTT
NA,NA,TRBJ2-1,TRBV12-3/TRBV12-4,CASSLRNSYNEQFF,TGTGCCAGCAGTTTACGCAACTCCTACAATGAGCAGTTCTTC
NA,NA,TRBJ1-6,TRBV27,CASSYASLDAPLHF,TGTGCCAGCAGTTACGCGTCCCTCGATGCACCCCTCCACTTT
NA,NA,TRBJ1-1,TRBV30,CAGRLNTEAFF,TGTGCCGGACGGCTGAACACTGAAGCTTTCTTT
TRBD2,NA,TRBJ2-1,TRBV20-1,CSARVLAGRYNEQFF,TGCAGTGCTAGAGTACTAGCGGGGAGATACAATGAGCAGTTCTTC
NA,NA,TRBJ1-1,TRBV12-5,CASGLVRSIPNTEAFF,TGTGCTAGTGGTTTGGTACGTAGTATTCCGAACACTGAAGCTTTCTTT
NA,NA,TRBJ2-3,TRBV11-1,CASSSRAASTDTQYF,TGTGCCAGCAGCTCGAGAGCGGCGAGCACAGATACGCAGTATTTT
NA,NA,TRBJ1-6,TRBV12-3/TRBV12-4,CASVGSYNSPLHF,TGTGCCAGCGTGGGTTCCTATAATTCACCCCTCCACTTT
NA,once,TRBJ2-3,TRBV12-3/TRBV12-4,CASSRPDSNTDTQYF,TGTGCCAGCAGCCGCCCGGACTCCAACACAGATACGCAGTATTTT
NA,once,TRBJ1-2,TRBV3-1,CASSQQGRNYGYTF,TGTGCCAGCAGCCAGCAGGGGAGAAACTATGGCTACACCTTC
NA,NA,TRBJ1-2,TRBV6-1,CASGTQQGKLGYGYTF,TGTGCCAGCGGGACCCAACAGGGTAAACTCGGCTATGGCTACACCTTC
TRBD2,once,TRBJ2-7,TRBV6-2/TRBV6-3,CASRRSTSGGYEQYF,TGTGCCAGCAGGCGATCGACTAGCGGGGGCTACGAGCAGTACTTC
TRBD2,NA,TRBJ2-5,TRBV12-3/TRBV12-4,CASSSHGTSGGSETQYF,TGTGCCAGCAGTTCCCACGGGACTAGCGGGGGGTCGGAGACCCAGTACTTC
NA,NA,TRBJ1-2,TRBV12-3/TRBV12-4,CASSLARGRGGYTF,TGTGCCAGCAGTTTAGCAAGGGGAAGAGGCGGCTACACCTTC
NA,NA,TRBJ1-5,TRBV9,CASSVRGEGNQPQHF,TGTGCCAGCAGCGTGAGGGGGGAAGGCAATCAGCCCCAGCATTTT
TRBD2,NA,TRBJ2-3,TRBV5-6,CASSRSGGSTDTQYF,TGTGCCAGCAGCCGTAGCGGGGGTAGCACAGATACGCAGTATTTT
TRBD1,NA,TRBJ2-3,TRBV10-3,CAIRPGTGETDTQYF,TGTGCCATCAGGCCCGGTACAGGGGAGACGGATACGCAGTATTTT
NA,NA,TRBJ1-5,TRBV4-1,CASSQVGESNQPQHF,TGCGCCAGCAGCCAAGTAGGGGAAAGCAATCAGCCCCAGCATTTT
NA,NA,TRBJ2-7,TRBV14,CASSQQPYEQYF,TGTGCCAGCAGCCAGCAACCCTACGAGCAGTACTTC
TRBD1,NA,TRBJ1-1,TRBV11-1,CASSLSTGKSEAFF,TGTGCCAGCAGCTTATCGACAGGGAAGTCTGAAGCTTTCTTT
NA,NA,TRBJ1-2,TRBV20-1,CSASGGGYGYTF,TGCAGTGCGTCCGGAGGCGGCTATGGCTACACCTTC